This is a list of T cell receptor beta chains from one sample in a study of cytomegalovirus exposure and HLA in healthy donors. Libraries were prepared by immunoSEQ multiplex PCR; TCRdb keeps only in-frame clonotypes and omits some of them. This table has around 190,000 clones, approximately 89% appearing once. Sequencing was done on a sample of PBMCs. Receptors originate from a man aged 30-40 years in good health and CMV-seropositive. Both conserved end residues are part of each CDR3. The D gene is left open where the match is weak. Where a row states a size, it is once, few, many or the class of an expanded clone; other rows omit it.

j_call: TRBJ2-7; d_call: TRBD1; v_call: TRBV7-2; clone_size: NA; cdr3_aa: CASSPLGQGYEQYF; cdr3_nt: TGTGCCAGCAGCCCCCTGGGACAGGGCTACGAGCAGTACTTC
j_call: TRBJ2-6; d_call: TRBD1; v_call: TRBV27; clone_size: NA; cdr3_aa: CASAGTGGGFDLTNVLTF; cdr3_nt: TGTGCCAGCGCTGGGACAGGGGGAGGGTTTGATTTAACCAACGTCCTGACTTTC
j_call: TRBJ2-6; d_call: NA; v_call: TRBV5-1; clone_size: few; cdr3_aa: CASSLKWDSGANVLTF; cdr3_nt: TGCGCCAGCAGCTTGAAGTGGGACTCTGGGGCCAACGTCCTGACTTTC
j_call: TRBJ1-1; d_call: NA; v_call: TRBV18; clone_size: NA; cdr3_aa: CASSTGTEAFF; cdr3_nt: TGTGCCAGCTCAACCGGGACAGAAGCTTTCTTT
j_call: TRBJ1-1; d_call: NA; v_call: TRBV5-1; clone_size: many; cdr3_aa: CASSLDGTTGNTEAFF; cdr3_nt: TGCGCCAGCAGCTTGGATGGTACTACAGGGAACACTGAAGCTTTCTTT
j_call: TRBJ2-5; d_call: NA; v_call: TRBV2; clone_size: NA; cdr3_aa: CASSPDPAVQETQYF; cdr3_nt: TGTGCCAGCAGTCCGGACCCGGCAGTCCAAGAGACCCAGTACTTC
j_call: TRBJ2-3; d_call: TRBD2; v_call: TRBV4-1; clone_size: NA; cdr3_aa: CASSPGLAGPTDTQYF; cdr3_nt: TGCGCCAGCAGCCCGGGGCTAGCGGGACCCACAGATACGCAGTATTTT
j_call: TRBJ2-7; d_call: TRBD2; v_call: TRBV28; clone_size: NA; cdr3_aa: CASSRTSSYEQYF; cdr3_nt: TGTGCCAGCAGCCGGACTAGTTCCTACGAGCAGTACTTC
j_call: TRBJ1-5; d_call: NA; v_call: TRBV4-1; clone_size: NA; cdr3_aa: CASSQDMVRDLNQPQHF; cdr3_nt: TGCGCCAGCAGCCAAGATATGGTCAGGGACCTCAATCAGCCCCAGCATTTT
j_call: TRBJ2-1; d_call: NA; v_call: TRBV28; clone_size: NA; cdr3_aa: CASSLLAAPKSEQFF; cdr3_nt: TGTGCCAGCAGCCTTTTAGCGGCCCCGAAATCTGAGCAGTTCTTC
j_call: TRBJ1-1; d_call: NA; v_call: TRBV5-1; clone_size: NA; cdr3_aa: CASSHQRNTEAFF; cdr3_nt: TGCGCCAGCAGCCACCAGCGGAACACTGAAGCTTTCTTT
j_call: TRBJ2-1; d_call: TRBD2; v_call: TRBV7-9; clone_size: NA; cdr3_aa: CASSLTSGAYNEQFF; cdr3_nt: TGTGCCAGCAGCCTTACTAGCGGGGCTTACAATGAGCAGTTCTTC
j_call: TRBJ1-2; d_call: NA; v_call: TRBV4-1; clone_size: NA; cdr3_aa: CASSQEGTDLRGYTF; cdr3_nt: TGCGCCAGCAGCCAAGAAGGGACTGACCTAAGGGGCTACACCTTC
j_call: TRBJ2-1; d_call: NA; v_call: TRBV6-5; clone_size: few; cdr3_aa: CASSYASSMVRNEQFF; cdr3_nt: TGTGCCAGCAGTTACGCCTCCTCCATGGTCAGGAATGAGCAGTTCTTC
j_call: TRBJ1-3; d_call: NA; v_call: TRBV6-1; clone_size: NA; cdr3_aa: CASSPDPDTIYF; cdr3_nt: TGTGCCAGCAGTCCTGATCCGGACACCATATATTTT
j_call: TRBJ2-7; d_call: NA; v_call: TRBV11-3; clone_size: NA; cdr3_aa: CASSPYSRGYEQYF; cdr3_nt: TGTGCCAGCAGCCCGTACTCTCGAGGGTACGAGCAGTACTTC
j_call: TRBJ1-4; d_call: TRBD1; v_call: TRBV9; clone_size: NA; cdr3_aa: CASSARDLQGAINEKLFF; cdr3_nt: TGTGCCAGCAGCGCCAGAGACCTACAGGGGGCCATTAATGAAAAACTGTTTTTT
j_call: TRBJ2-7; d_call: TRBD2; v_call: TRBV4-1; clone_size: NA; cdr3_aa: CASSQAGAGDYDYYEQYF; cdr3_nt: TGCGCCAGCAGCCAAGCCGGGGCGGGGGACTACGATTACTACGAGCAGTACTTC
j_call: TRBJ1-5; d_call: NA; v_call: TRBV2; clone_size: once; cdr3_aa: CASSERQIQGQPQHF; cdr3_nt: TGTGCCAGCAGTGAACGCCAAATTCAAGGTCAGCCCCAGCATTTT
j_call: TRBJ1-1; d_call: NA; v_call: TRBV28; clone_size: NA; cdr3_aa: CASGPPDENTEAFF; cdr3_nt: TGTGCCAGCGGTCCCCCCGACGAAAACACTGAAGCTTTCTTT
j_call: TRBJ2-3; d_call: TRBD2; v_call: TRBV18; clone_size: NA; cdr3_aa: CASSQPGLAGGPVTDTQYF; cdr3_nt: TGTGCCAGCTCACAACCGGGACTAGCGGGAGGGCCGGTAACAGATACGCAGTATTTT
j_call: TRBJ2-5; d_call: TRBD2; v_call: TRBV28; clone_size: NA; cdr3_aa: CASSLGLAGGRETQYF; cdr3_nt: TGTGCCAGCAGTTTAGGGCTAGCGGGAGGTCGGGAGACCCAGTACTTC
j_call: TRBJ2-7; d_call: TRBD1; v_call: TRBV19; clone_size: NA; cdr3_aa: CASSYRGRGEQYF; cdr3_nt: TGTGCCAGTAGTTACAGGGGGCGGGGAGAGCAGTACTTC
j_call: TRBJ1-2; d_call: NA; v_call: TRBV21-1; clone_size: NA; cdr3_aa: CASSKEGEETSDYGYTF; cdr3_nt: TGTGCCAGCAGCAAAGAAGGGGAGGAAACCTCTGACTATGGCTACACCTTC
j_call: TRBJ2-2; d_call: NA; v_call: TRBV4-3; clone_size: NA; cdr3_aa: CASSPGFGELFF; cdr3_nt: TGCGCCAGCAGCCCAGGTTTCGGGGAGCTGTTTTTT
j_call: TRBJ2-1; d_call: NA; v_call: TRBV4-3; clone_size: NA; cdr3_aa: CASSQDGSFGLSEQFF; cdr3_nt: TGCGCCAGCAGCCAAGACGGATCATTCGGTCTTAGTGAGCAGTTCTTC
j_call: TRBJ2-5; d_call: NA; v_call: TRBV6-1; clone_size: NA; cdr3_aa: CASTRDHGETQYF; cdr3_nt: TGTGCCAGCACGAGGGACCACGGAGAGACCCAGTACTTC
j_call: TRBJ2-7; d_call: NA; v_call: TRBV2; clone_size: NA; cdr3_aa: CASSELRTNEQYF; cdr3_nt: TGTGCCAGCAGTGAATTGAGAACCAACGAGCAGTACTTC
j_call: TRBJ2-4; d_call: NA; v_call: TRBV6-1; clone_size: NA; cdr3_aa: CASSAQILPAKNIQYF; cdr3_nt: TGTGCCAGCAGTGCACAGATACTTCCTGCCAAAAACATTCAGTACTTC
j_call: TRBJ2-3; d_call: NA; v_call: TRBV27; clone_size: NA; cdr3_aa: CASSLVSSASTDTQYF; cdr3_nt: TGTGCCAGCAGTTTAGTCTCGAGTGCTAGCACAGATACGCAGTATTTT
j_call: TRBJ1-5; d_call: NA; v_call: TRBV7-8; clone_size: NA; cdr3_aa: CASSLARVGRSQHF; cdr3_nt: TGTGCCAGCAGCTTAGCGAGGGTAGGGAGGTCCCAGCATTTT
j_call: TRBJ2-2; d_call: NA; v_call: TRBV11-2; clone_size: once; cdr3_aa: CASSFVNTGELFF; cdr3_nt: TGTGCCAGCAGCTTTGTGAACACCGGGGAGCTGTTTTTT
j_call: TRBJ2-2; d_call: NA; v_call: TRBV14; clone_size: NA; cdr3_aa: CASSHGSSTGELFF; cdr3_nt: TGTGCCAGCAGCCATGGGTCTTCCACCGGGGAGCTGTTTTTT
j_call: TRBJ2-1; d_call: TRBD1; v_call: TRBV28; clone_size: NA; cdr3_aa: CASSRIGTGGYNEQFF; cdr3_nt: TGTGCCAGCAGTAGAATCGGGACAGGGGGCTACAATGAGCAGTTCTTC